This T cell receptor (beta chain) was identified in a study of cytomegalovirus exposure and HLA in healthy donors. Points on this clone: The antigen is not known.

Germline V gene sequence: CDR1 SEHNR, CDR2 FQNEAQ (reference sequence). This CDR3 region has 14 residues. The germline V and J ends were trimmed by 5 bases and 2 bases, with 12 bases remaining between them. Findings and caveats of the study: Immune exposure was documented only through CMV serostatus. Most TCR beta V segments were productive about 90% or about 30% of the time in an earlier analysis. Compared with the approximately 680-donor mean, an Asian-associated ancestry cluster reportedly had fewer N-insertions, according to a later analysis.

Primers included in the PCR were 60 Vbeta and 13 Jbeta primers. TCRdb keeps only in-frame clones here, not all; method: immunoSEQ multiplex PCR. Of 220,000 or so clones listed, around four fifths are singletons. V is TRBV7-9 and J is TRBJ2-5; perhaps TRBD1 as D (6 bases). Sequences were obtained from PBMCs. The TCR comes from a man between 45 and 60 years old in good health and CMV-seronegative. The CDR3 DNA sequence: TGTGCCAGCAGCCGATTCGGACAGCAAGAGACCCAGTACTTC. Its translation is CASSRFGQQETQYF.